In this sample, the clone carrying this T cell receptor (beta chain) turned up many times. What it recognizes is unknown. This entry belongs to a study of breast tumors, draining lymph nodes, adjacent tissues. Notes on the study in general: Compared with basal-like, luminal-like tumors shared significantly more repertoire with nontumor tissue. Compared with lymph nodes, tumors were less diverse; compared with nontumor tissue, more.

Axillary draining lymph nodes of breast cancer patients supplied the node samples. This CDR3 spans 13 amino acids. Germline V CDR1 and CDR2: MRHNA, SNTAGT. V was trimmed by 3 bases and J by 8 bases, leaving 13 bases between them. TCRdb fed the multiplex PCR reads into MiXCR, producing one record per CDR3 protein. The sample lists about 180,000 distinct CDR3 sequences, 30% to 35% occurring once. This TCR was sampled from a female donor with breast cancer. Some clones in this sample may be carry-over from other donors' samples. The chain couples TRBV6-4 to TRBJ1-2; D is uncertain. Sequenced input: axillary lymph node tissue. In DNA, the CDR3 is TGTGCCAGCAGTGAACGAGGAGGTGAAGGCTACACCTTC. It specifies CASSERGGEGYTF.